The rows below give T cell receptor beta chains drawn from one sample of a study of OX40 agonist ivuxolimab in advanced cancers. Method: immunoSEQ multiplex PCR; TCRdb's copy keeps in-frame clones and lacks some. The top ten hold approximately 0.76% of the sample, which has tens of thousands of clones, roughly 85% seen once. Source: CD4+ or CD8+ T cells sorted from blood, taken in a trial of the OX40 agonist ivuxolimab. These TCRs come from an adult with an advanced solid tumor such as melanoma, head and neck, liver or kidney cancer. CDR3s include the opening cysteine and the closing phenylalanine or tryptophan. The order of the fields is clone size, CDR3 length, J gene, V gene, D gene, CDR3 DNA, CDR3 protein. The D gene is left open where the match is weak. Where a row states a size, it is once, few, many or the class of an expanded clone; other rows omit it.

size: NA; length: 19; J: TRBJ1-5; V: TRBV18; D: NA; DNA: TGTGCCAGCTCACGGAACCCCGGACCTAAAGTCCCAAGCAATCAGCCCCAGCATTTT; CDR3: CASSRNPGPKVPSNQPQHF
size: NA; length: 15; J: TRBJ2-1; V: TRBV7-2; D: NA; DNA: TGTGCCAGCAGCTGGATCCGGGGCTCCTACAATGAGCAGTTCTTC; CDR3: CASSWIRGSYNEQFF
size: NA; length: 15; J: TRBJ2-5; V: TRBV4-1; D: NA; DNA: TGCGCCAGCAGCCACCGATACGGCGGCGGAGAGACCCAGTACTTC; CDR3: CASSHRYGGGETQYF
size: NA; length: 15; J: TRBJ2-1; V: TRBV19; D: TRBD1; DNA: TGTGCCAGTAGCACCGACAGGGGGCTCTACAATGAGCAGTTCTTC; CDR3: CASSTDRGLYNEQFF
size: NA; length: 14; J: TRBJ2-5; V: TRBV6-5; D: TRBD1; DNA: TGTGCCAGCAGGGCGGGACAGGGCGGGGAGACCCAGTACTTC; CDR3: CASRAGQGGETQYF
size: NA; length: 12; J: TRBJ2-5; V: TRBV29-1; D: NA; DNA: TGCAGCGTGGTAGTCGTCGGGGAGACCCAGTACTTC; CDR3: CSVVVVGETQYF
size: NA; length: 14; J: TRBJ2-7; V: TRBV10-3; D: NA; DNA: TGTGCCATCAGCCCAGTTTCAGGCTCCTACGAGCAGTACTTC; CDR3: CAISPVSGSYEQYF
size: NA; length: 13; J: TRBJ1-5; V: TRBV5-5; D: NA; DNA: TGTGCCAGCGCCAGGGATTCGGGTCAGCCCCAGCATTTT; CDR3: CASARDSGQPQHF
size: NA; length: 13; J: TRBJ2-7; V: TRBV2; D: NA; DNA: TGTGCCAGCAGTCCCGGGTCTAACGACGAGCAGTACTTC; CDR3: CASSPGSNDEQYF
size: NA; length: 14; J: TRBJ2-3; V: TRBV6-1; D: NA; DNA: TGTGCCAGCAGTTCTTGGACGGGGACAGATACGCAGTATTTT; CDR3: CASSSWTGTDTQYF
size: NA; length: 15; J: TRBJ2-2; V: TRBV5-1; D: NA; DNA: TGCGCCAGCAGCTTGTATGGGGATGGCACCGGGGAGCTGTTTTTT; CDR3: CASSLYGDGTGELFF
size: NA; length: 15; J: TRBJ2-7; V: TRBV5-6; D: TRBD2; DNA: TGTGCCAGCAGCTTGAAGGGGACTAGCACCCGCGAGCAGTACTTC; CDR3: CASSLKGTSTREQYF
size: once; length: 15; J: TRBJ1-1; V: TRBV2; D: NA; DNA: TGTGCCAGCAGCGCCCGGGACTACTTGAACACTGAAGCTTTCTTT; CDR3: CASSARDYLNTEAFF
size: NA; length: 13; J: TRBJ1-4; V: TRBV30; D: NA; DNA: TGTGCCTGGAGCCCGGTGCGGGGTGAAAAACTGTTTTTT; CDR3: CAWSPVRGEKLFF
size: NA; length: 12; J: TRBJ1-1; V: TRBV7-2; D: NA; DNA: TGTGCCAGCAGCCCAGGGGTCACTGAAGCTTTCTTT; CDR3: CASSPGVTEAFF
size: NA; length: 14; J: TRBJ2-3; V: TRBV19; D: TRBD2; DNA: TGTGCCAGTAGTCCGCGGGAGAGCACAGATACGCAGTATTTT; CDR3: CASSPRESTDTQYF
size: NA; length: 15; J: TRBJ1-3; V: TRBV2; D: NA; DNA: TGTGCCAGCAGTGAGTCCGACCTCTACGGAAACACCATATATTTT; CDR3: CASSESDLYGNTIYF
size: NA; length: 15; J: TRBJ2-3; V: TRBV2; D: NA; DNA: TGTGCCAGCAGTGAACGGGCAGGAGGCACAGATACGCAGTATTTT; CDR3: CASSERAGGTDTQYF
size: NA; length: 15; J: TRBJ1-1; V: TRBV11-2; D: NA; DNA: TGTGCCAGCAGCTTGACCGCAGGGATGAACACTGAAGCTTTCTTT; CDR3: CASSLTAGMNTEAFF
size: NA; length: 15; J: TRBJ2-2; V: TRBV7-7; D: NA; DNA: TGTGCTAGCAGCTCCACACCGTCCCAAGCCGGGGAGCTGTTTTTT; CDR3: CASSSTPSQAGELFF
size: once; length: 15; J: TRBJ1-1; V: TRBV5-1; D: NA; DNA: TGCGCCAGCAGCCCAAACCCACAGGTGAACACTGAAGCTTTCTTT; CDR3: CASSPNPQVNTEAFF
size: NA; length: 14; J: TRBJ1-2; V: TRBV28; D: NA; DNA: TGTGCCAGCAGTTTCAGGGAGGGTTCCTATGGCTACACCTTC; CDR3: CASSFREGSYGYTF
size: NA; length: 17; J: TRBJ2-1; V: TRBV18; D: NA; DNA: TGTGCCAGCTCACTGAACCCCGGGACTCCCCAGAACAATGAGCAGTTCTTC; CDR3: CASSLNPGTPQNNEQFF
size: NA; length: 15; J: TRBJ2-5; V: TRBV19; D: TRBD2; DNA: TGTGCCAGTAGTCCGGCCGGACTAGCTTCGGAGACCCAGTACTTC; CDR3: CASSPAGLASETQYF
size: NA; length: 15; J: TRBJ2-1; V: TRBV9; D: TRBD1; DNA: TGTGCCAGCAGCGTGCTGGGACAGGGATACAATGAGCAGTTCTTC; CDR3: CASSVLGQGYNEQFF
size: few; length: 12; J: TRBJ1-5; V: TRBV28; D: NA; DNA: TGTGCCAGCAGTAGTCCCGGCGGACACCAGCATTTT; CDR3: CASSSPGGHQHF
size: NA; length: 16; J: TRBJ2-7; V: TRBV6-1; D: NA; DNA: TGTGCCAGCAGTGAAGCGCGGAAGCGATCCTCCTACGAGCAGTACTTC; CDR3: CASSEARKRSSYEQYF
size: NA; length: 14; J: TRBJ2-7; V: TRBV9; D: NA; DNA: TGTGCCAGCAGCGGCGACAGTTTGGCCTACGAGCAGTACTTC; CDR3: CASSGDSLAYEQYF
size: NA; length: 16; J: TRBJ2-1; V: TRBV6-4; D: NA; DNA: TGTGCCAGCTCAAAGTCCTGGGGAGGGGGCCCCAATGAGCAGTTCTTC; CDR3: CASSKSWGGGPNEQFF
size: NA; length: 21; J: TRBJ2-1; V: TRBV28; D: NA; DNA: TGTGCCAGCAGTCCTCTTCTCCATGATCTCGCGGCCAGGGAAACAGGCGATGAGCAGTTCTTC; CDR3: CASSPLLHDLAARETGDEQFF
size: NA; length: 15; J: TRBJ2-7; V: TRBV7-6; D: TRBD1; DNA: TGTGCCAGCAGCTTATATTCAGGACAGGGGAACGAGCAGTACTTC; CDR3: CASSLYSGQGNEQYF
size: NA; length: 14; J: TRBJ2-1; V: TRBV5-4; D: NA; DNA: TGTGCCAGCAGTCGATCCACAGGGAATGATGAGCAGTTCTTC; CDR3: CASSRSTGNDEQFF
size: NA; length: 15; J: TRBJ2-3; V: TRBV7-6; D: NA; DNA: TGTGCCAGCAGCTCCCGGACACCAAATACAGATACGCAGTATTTT; CDR3: CASSSRTPNTDTQYF
size: NA; length: 13; J: TRBJ2-1; V: TRBV2; D: NA; DNA: TGTGCCAGCACGGGTCTAGGTAACAATGAGCAGTTCTTC; CDR3: CASTGLGNNEQFF
size: NA; length: 13; J: TRBJ2-5; V: TRBV6-1; D: NA; DNA: TGTGCCAGCGGCAGACAGCCCCAAGAGACCCAGTACTTC; CDR3: CASGRQPQETQYF
size: once; length: 13; J: TRBJ2-7; V: TRBV19; D: TRBD1; DNA: TGTGCCAGTACCGGACAGGAATCCTACGAGCAGTACTTC; CDR3: CASTGQESYEQYF
size: NA; length: 16; J: TRBJ1-5; V: TRBV4-1; D: TRBD1; DNA: TGCGCCAGCAGCCCCGCGGACAGGGGAAGCAATCAGCCCCAGCATTTT; CDR3: CASSPADRGSNQPQHF
size: NA; length: 14; J: TRBJ1-4; V: TRBV5-1; D: NA; DNA: TGCGCCAGCAGTGCCACAGGGAATAATGAAAAACTGTTTTTT; CDR3: CASSATGNNEKLFF
size: NA; length: 15; J: TRBJ1-4; V: TRBV19; D: NA; DNA: TGTGCCAGTAGTATGAGAACGGGTAGAGGCGAAAAACTGTTTTTT; CDR3: CASSMRTGRGEKLFF
size: NA; length: 12; J: TRBJ2-1; V: TRBV30; D: NA; DNA: TGTGCCTGCGGTAGCTCCTACAATGAGCAGTTCTTC; CDR3: CACGSSYNEQFF
size: NA; length: 15; J: TRBJ2-7; V: TRBV29-1; D: TRBD1; DNA: TGCAGCGTTGCCACTCAGGGGGTTTTTAGTAACGAGCAGTACTTC; CDR3: CSVATQGVFSNEQYF
size: NA; length: 14; J: TRBJ1-3; V: TRBV6-5; D: NA; DNA: TGTGCCAGCAGTTTGGGACGTGCTGGAAACACCATATATTTT; CDR3: CASSLGRAGNTIYF
size: NA; length: 15; J: TRBJ1-3; V: TRBV5-6; D: NA; DNA: TGTGCCAGCAGCTTGGGACCGCTCTCTGGAAACACCATATATTTT; CDR3: CASSLGPLSGNTIYF
size: NA; length: 12; J: TRBJ1-2; V: TRBV9; D: NA; DNA: TGTGCCAGCAGCGGTGACGTGGGGGGCTACACCTTC; CDR3: CASSGDVGGYTF